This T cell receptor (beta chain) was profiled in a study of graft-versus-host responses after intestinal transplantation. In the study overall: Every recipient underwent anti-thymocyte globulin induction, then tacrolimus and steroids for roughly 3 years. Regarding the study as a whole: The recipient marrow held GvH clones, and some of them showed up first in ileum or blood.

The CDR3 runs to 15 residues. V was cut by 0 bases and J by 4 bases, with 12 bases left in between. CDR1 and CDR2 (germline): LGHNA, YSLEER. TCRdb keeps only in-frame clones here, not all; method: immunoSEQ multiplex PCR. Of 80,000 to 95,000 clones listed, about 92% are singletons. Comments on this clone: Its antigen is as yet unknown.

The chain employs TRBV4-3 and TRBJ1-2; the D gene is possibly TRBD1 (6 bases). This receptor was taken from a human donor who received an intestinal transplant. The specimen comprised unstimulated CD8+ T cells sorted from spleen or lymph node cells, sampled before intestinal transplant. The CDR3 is CASSQDRGGPYGYTF. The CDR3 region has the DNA TGCGCCAGCAGCCAAGATCGAGGGGGTCCCTATGGCTACACCTTC.